This T cell receptor beta chain was sequenced during a study of T cells in Graves' hyperthyroidism and ophthalmopathy. Whole-study context: Pretreatment peripheral blood was obtained at initial diagnosis.

Criteria for exclusion of patients were uncontrolled infection, other autoimmune disease, pregnancy or lactation. V gave up 3 bases and J gave up 6 bases; unmatched junction bases: 6. Germline CDR1 reads LNHDA; CDR2 reads SQIVND (reference sequence). The CDR3 loop spans 16 amino acids. Study-wide results and caveats: Most clonotypes expanded in the thyroid (above 0.001) were also present in blood. It was a median around seven months before onset that the model predicted ophthalmopathy.

In its sample, this clonotype was seen a few times. Its antigen is not known. RNA transcripts served as the template for amplifying TCR beta CDR3 regions. During a first-round RT-PCR of the TCR CDR3, the HTBI primer set was used. TCRdb recomputed calls from the multiplex PCR reads with MiXCR, one row per CDR3 protein. The sample lists around 380,000 distinct CDR3 sequences; approximately 13% were seen once. Input material: blood. The TCR originated in a man aged 25 to 45 with Graves' hyperthyroidism that later progressed to Graves' ophthalmopathy. J is TRBJ1-5 and V is TRBV19; 12 bases fit TRBD1. The CDR3 bases are TGTGCCAGTAGTATCCCGGGACAGGGGGCCGCTCAGCCCCAGCATTTT. It translates to CASSIPGQGAAQPQHF.